This T cell receptor (beta chain) was captured by sequencing in a study of liver allograft versus peripheral blood T cells (dated by TCRdb to 2020 to 2022). About the investigation overall: The study compared the T cell receptor repertoires present in transplanted livers with the repertoires present in the peripheral blood of liver transplant recipients. What the research found in general, with its limitations: The T cell receptor repertoires within liver allografts were reported to be different from the T cell receptor repertoires detected in peripheral blood.

The sequencer was an Illumina MiSeq. In-frame beta chains were kept once TCRdb had trimmed the public reads at Q25 with fastp and called clones with MiXCR. Rows matching on CDR3 protein sequence are summarized as one entry with the most common DNA and genes. The sample profile shows around 12,000 distinct CDR3 sequences; under 30% of them were found once. 2% to 2.5% of the sample goes to the ten largest clones. Including cysteine and phenylalanine, the CDR3 has 13 amino acids. Just CDR3 DNA is preserved here, 39 bases in frame from base 1. V and J are truncated by 4 bases and 5 bases respectively, leaving an intervening sequence of 14 bases. From a lookup of the germline V gene, CDR1 and CDR2 are SQVTM and ANQGSEA. Concerning this clonotype itself: What antigen it recognizes has not been identified. Per-base qualities were not stored, and no clone one base away is much larger.

The TCR originated in a human patient who had a liver transplant. Where a transplant has occurred, the graft donor may have supplied some of the T cells. The sequence links TRBV29-1 to TRBJ1-2, with no D gene named confidently. CDR3 region: CSVVGRLPYGYTF. The nucleotide sequence is TGCAGCGTTGTGGGCAGGCTTCCGTATGGCTACACCTTC.